This T cell receptor (beta chain) was recorded in a study of T cell changes during pregnancy in multiple sclerosis. The V and J ends lost 3 bases and 5 bases respectively, with 14 bases between them. The germline gives CDR1 MGHRA, CDR2 YSYEKL. The CDR3 is 15 residues long. Using immunoSEQ multiplex PCR, the repertoire was profiled, and TCRdb retains in-frame clones only, with some absent. The sample lists 50,000 to 75,000 clones, 90% to 95% occurring once. This receptor was taken from a female donor in good health, enrolled as a control in a pregnancy study. Sample: peripheral blood, taken in the third trimester of pregnancy. The J gene is TRBJ1-5, the V gene TRBV4-1; D remains ambiguous. The CDR3 here is CASSQIPRVYQPQHF. The CDR3 DNA sequence: TGCGCCAGCAGCCAGATCCCCCGGGTCTATCAGCCCCAGCATTTT.